These 10 T cell receptor beta chains originate from one sample sequenced in a study of shared clonotypes between healthy human individuals. TCRdb keeps only in-frame clones here, not all; method: immunoSEQ multiplex PCR. This table holds some 1,600,000 clones, approximately 98% found once. Sequenced: naive CD4+ T cells sorted from blood. Stated subset: CD45RA+ positively selected. Source of these receptors: a man aged 30 to 45 in good health.

V is TRBV7-7 and J is TRBJ2-3, with TRBD2 matching 8 bases. The trim removed 1 base at V and 6 bases at J, leaving 12 bases unmatched. Germline values: CDR1 SSHAT, CDR2 FNYEAQ (reference sequence). This CDR3 spans 17 amino acids. The CDR3 DNA sequence: TGTGCCAGCAGCTTAGGGCTCGCTAGCGGGCCCTCGGATACGCAGTATTTT. Encoded protein: CASSLGLASGPSDTQYF. The full variable domain, in which reference TRBV7-7 and TRBJ2-3 provide the parts outside the CDR3, is GAGVSQSPRYKVTKRGQDVTLRCDPISSHATLYWYQQALGQGPEFLTYFNYEAQPDKSGLPSDRFSAERPEGSISTLTIQRTEQRDSAMYRCASSLGLASGPSDTQYFGPGTRLTVL.

CDR3 in DNA: TGTGCCAGCTCACCGCAGGTTGGAAACTCTGGGGCCAACGTCCTGACTTTC. Protein sequence: CASSPQVGNSGANVLTF. This sequence joins TRBV18 and TRBJ2-6; D not certain. The V gene's germline CDR1 is KGHSH and CDR2 LQKENI. The V end lost 3 bases, the J end lost 0 bases, and 12 bases lay between the germline ends. CDR3 length: 17 amino acids.

Only one count was recorded for this clone. In the same sample, other DNA sequences code for this CDR3. The chain is built from TRBV28 and TRBJ2-3; 7 bases agree with TRBD1. The CDR3 is 14 amino acids. Trimming at V came to 5 bases and at J to 3 bases, leaving 5 bases not matched to a gene. CDR1 is MDHEN and CDR2 is SYDVKM in the germline V gene. CDR3 DNA sequence: TGTGCCAGCAGTCCGGACAGGAGGACAGATACGCAGTATTTT. Translation gives CASSPDRRTDTQYF.

This CDR3 reads CSAMGLAGVDEQFF. Written as DNA, the CDR3 is TGCAGCGCCATGGGACTAGCGGGAGTTGATGAGCAGTTCTTC. The genes are TRBV29-1 and TRBJ2-1; 14 bases are shared with TRBD2. This CDR3 spans 14 amino acids. Germline CDR1 and CDR2: SQVTM and ANQGSEA. J gave up 8 bases and V 7 bases, and 7 bases lay outside the gene matches.

The gene calls are TRBV2 and TRBJ2-2, with a possible D match to TRBD1 (6 bases). With 8 bases removed from V and 0 bases from J, the gap between germline ends came to 10 bases. Germline V lookup: CDR1 SNHLY, CDR2 FYNNEI. This CDR3 spans 14 amino acids. Here the CDR3 reads CASPGVSNTGELFF. The CDR3 nucleotides are TGTGCCAGCCCAGGGGTTTCGAACACCGGGGAGCTGTTTTTT. The complete variable domain, with remaining parts taken from reference TRBV2 and TRBJ2-2, reads EPEVTQTPSHQVTQMGQEVILRCVPISNHLYFYWYRQILGQKVEFLVSFYNNEISEKSEIFDDQFSVERPDGSNFTLKIRSTKLEDSAMYFCASPGVSNTGELFFGEGSRLTVL.

The chain uses TRBV6-6 and TRBJ2-7; a possible D gene is TRBD1 (5 bases). Germline loops: CDR1 MNHNY, CDR2 SVGAGI (reference sequence). Trimming left V 6 bases short and J 3 bases short, with 15 bases between. The CDR3 is 14 residues long. The CDR3 nucleotides are TGTGCCAGCAGACTCAGGGTGTCGGGCTACGAGCAGTACTTC. It is translated as CASRLRVSGYEQYF.

The chain recombines TRBV6-6 with TRBJ2-7; D gene uncertain. CDR3 length: 11 amino acids. V gave up 4 bases and J gave up 7 bases, with 8 bases separating them. In germline, CDR1 is MNHNY, CDR2 SVGAGI (reference sequence). Here the CDR3 DNA reads TGTGCCAGCAGTTTCTCGAGTGAGCAGTACTTC. Translating it yields CASSFSSEQYF.

The chain has TRBV28 and TRBJ1-5; D not resolved. V lost 8 bases to trimming and J lost 4 bases, with 9 bases between them. Per germline, CDR1 MDHEN and CDR2 SYDVKM. CDR3 length: 12 residues. The CDR3 DNA follows: TGTGCCAGCGGGGTGGGGAATCAGCCCCAGCATTTT. This encodes CASGVGNQPQHF. Full variable domain (outside the CDR3, taken from reference TRBV28 and TRBJ1-5): DVKVTQSSRYLVKRTGEKVFLECVQDMDHENMFWYRQDPGLGLRLIYFSYDVKMKEKGDIPEGYSVSREKKERFSLILESASTNQTSMYLCASGVGNQPQHFGDGTRLSIL.

The chain joins TRBV15 to TRBJ2-6, with D tentatively TRBD2 (6 bases). V dropped 0 bases and J dropped 3 bases, with 12 bases sitting between them. Germline V gene data show CDR1 as LNHNV and CDR2 as YYDKDF (reference sequence). This CDR3 is built from 17 residues. The CDR3 here is CATSRDRRGLGANVLTF. DNA of the CDR3: TGTGCCACCAGCAGAGATAGGAGGGGACTTGGGGCCAACGTCCTGACTTTC.

The sample holds one count of this clone. The CDR3 is CASSPSGGRPYGYTF. The CDR3 DNA reads TGTGCCAGCAGTCCCTCGGGGGGGCGCCCCTATGGCTACACCTTC. This sequence joins TRBV7-9 and TRBJ1-2; perhaps TRBD1 as D (6 bases). CDR3 size: 15 residues. The V end lost 6 bases, the J end lost 4 bases, and 18 bases lay between the germline ends. From germline, CDR1 is SEHNR and CDR2 FQNEAQ (reference sequence).